This T cell receptor beta chain emerged from a study of shared T cell receptors in the human thymus. CDR1 is SGHRS, CDR2 YFSETQ, per germline. CDR3 length equals 12 residues. TCRdb's table, derived via immunoSEQ multiplex PCR, lists solely in-frame clones and lacks some. The data hold about 660,000 clones, with approximately 87% observed a single time. This sample also appeared in a second study, on human thymus T cells. From that report: The people who donated were healthy Finnish babies having corrective surgery for congenital heart defects. The thymus tissue came from resections taken during corrective heart surgery. Repertoires sampled from thymus and blood appeared biased in V and J gene usage. Unrelated individuals had highly overlapping thymic repertoires, as reported in related research.

J is TRBJ2-5 and V is TRBV5-1, with no clear D. The J call may be faulty, since TRBJ2-7 better matches the DNA end. Sequencing was carried out using thymocytes. The source is a boy under two years old with a congenital heart defect. CDR3 nucleotide sequence: TGCGCCAGCAGCTTGGGGAACTACGAGCAGTACTTC. Protein product: CASSLGNYEQYF.